This T cell receptor beta chain was profiled in a study of T cell repertoires in cytomegalovirus infection. Study-level background: The public TCR beta signatures pointed to both CMV infection and matching HLA type.

TCRdb re-called the reads with MiXCR, one entry per CDR3 protein. The table lists some 300,000 distinct CDR3 sequences, approximately 14% of them singletons. The table lists this clonotype with a few counts. The V gene lost 2 bases and the J gene lost 0 bases, with 8 bases spanning the gap. This CDR3 contains 14 residues. This TCR was recovered from a human donor in good health (CMV status not recorded). Some clones in this sample may be carry-over from other donors' samples. J is TRBJ2-7 and V is TRBV23-1, with D perhaps matching TRBD1 (5 bases). Being an ORF, TRBV23-1 has a function that is uncertain. The sample was PBMCs. The CDR3 sequence is CASSQPDNSYEQYF. CDR3 sequence (DNA): TGCGCCAGCAGTCAACCGGACAACTCCTACGAGCAGTACTTC.